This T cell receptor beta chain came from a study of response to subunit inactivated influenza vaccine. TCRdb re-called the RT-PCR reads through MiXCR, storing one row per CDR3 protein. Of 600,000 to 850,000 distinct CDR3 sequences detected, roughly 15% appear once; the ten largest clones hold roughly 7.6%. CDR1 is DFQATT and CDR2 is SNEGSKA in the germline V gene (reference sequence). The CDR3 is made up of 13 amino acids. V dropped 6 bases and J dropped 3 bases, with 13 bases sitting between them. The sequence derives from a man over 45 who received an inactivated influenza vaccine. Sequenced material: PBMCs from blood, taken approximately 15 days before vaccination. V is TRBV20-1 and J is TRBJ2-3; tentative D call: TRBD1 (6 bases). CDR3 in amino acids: CSAPWGPTDTQYF. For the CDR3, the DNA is TGCAGTGCACCCTGGGGGCCAACAGATACGCAGTATTTT.